This T cell receptor beta chain appears in the sequencing data of a study of cytotoxic CD8 clonotypes in ibrutinib-treated CLL. This clone came up a few times. As yet, its antigen is unknown. The CDR3 length is 16 residues. The V gene's germline CDR1 is SGHAT and CDR2 FQNNGV. Germline trimming cut 5 bases from V and 6 bases from J; bases unmatched to any gene: 9. Measured with immunoSEQ multiplex PCR; TCRdb has only the in-frame clones, and not every one. This sample has approximately 47,000 clones, with 57% found just once. Study-wide points: Public clonotypes occurred uncommonly; on treatment, they contracted or remained stable. The times at which samples were taken varied between sustained-remission and progressing patients. Exceeding age-matched healthy donors, baseline clonality also tracked the counts of circulating CD8+ T cells.

The sequenced sample was PBMCs, obtained after 24 months of ibrutinib treatment. The chain couples TRBV11-2 to TRBJ2-2, with 10 positions matching TRBD1. This TCR was sampled from a human donor with chronic lymphocytic leukemia. Written as DNA, the CDR3 is TGTGCCAGCAGCACCTCGACAGGGGGCAAGGCCGGGGAGCTGTTTTTT. The encoded protein is CASSTSTGGKAGELFF.